This passage covers 7 T cell receptor beta chains from one sample sequenced in a study of cytomegalovirus exposure and HLA in healthy donors. Primers included in the PCR were 60 Vbeta and 13 Jbeta primers. The repertoire was sequenced with immunoSEQ multiplex PCR; TCRdb's copy has only in-frame clones and lacks some. The sample holds under 200,000 clones, roughly 80% seen once. The sequenced sample consisted of PBMCs. The receptors originated from a man aged 55 to 69 in good health and CMV-seronegative.

The table lists this clone with a few counts. CDR3 region: CASSPKTGSTGELFF. The CDR3 DNA reads TGTGCCAGCAGCCCCAAAACAGGGTCCACCGGGGAGCTGTTTTTT. The chain uses TRBV5-5 and TRBJ2-2; the D gene is possibly TRBD1 (6 bases). Germline V lookup: CDR1 SGHKS, CDR2 YYEKEE (reference sequence). The CDR3 runs 15 residues. The ends were cut back, 4 bases at V and 4 bases at J, with 14 bases in the middle.

The V and J genes are TRBV13 and TRBJ1-2; D might be TRBD1 (6 bases). The CDR3 sequence is 15 residues long. V lost 2 bases to trimming and J lost 8 bases, with 18 bases between them. Germline lookup yields CDR1 PRHDT and CDR2 FYEKMQ (reference sequence). CDR3 sequence reads: CASSLMGRQAPGYTF. CDR3 nucleotide sequence: TGTGCCAGCAGCTTAATGGGCCGACAGGCGCCAGGCTACACCTTC.

The rearrangement joins TRBV18 to TRBJ2-3, with 8 bases lining up with TRBD2. J gave up 2 bases and V 3 bases, and 7 bases lay outside the gene matches. CDR1 and CDR2 from the germline V gene are KGHSH and LQKENI. The CDR3 length is 16 residues. CDR3 residues: CASSPGTSRVTDTQYF. Written as DNA, the CDR3 is TGTGCCAGCTCACCCGGGACTAGTCGAGTCACAGATACGCAGTATTTT.

V and J are TRBV5-4 and TRBJ2-5; D gene ambiguous. V lost 0 bases to trimming and J lost 5 bases, with 5 bases between them. This CDR3 is 12 amino acids long. The germline V gene encodes CDR1 SGHNT and CDR2 YYREEE (reference sequence). As DNA, the CDR3 is TGTGCCAGCAGCTTGGACCGGGAGACCCAGTACTTC. This encodes CASSLDRETQYF.

V usage is TRBV6-6 and J usage is TRBJ2-3; the match to TRBD1 covers 8 bases. CDR1 and CDR2 (germline): MNHNY, SVGAGI (reference sequence). CDR3 length: 15 residues. V gave up 4 bases and J gave up 3 bases; unmatched junction bases: 6. The CDR3 sequence: CASSFPGQGTDTQYF. The CDR3 DNA reads TGTGCCAGCAGTTTTCCAGGACAGGGTACAGATACGCAGTATTTT.

J is TRBJ2-5 and V is TRBV14; 9 positions agree with TRBD1. V shed 4 bases and J 5 bases; nucleotides not matched to a gene: 11. Germline V gives CDR1 SGHDN, CDR2 FVKESK. The CDR3 extends over 16 amino acids. The CDR3, as DNA: TGTGCCAGCAGCCTCAAACCGGGACAGGGCCGGGAGACCCAGTACTTC. Amino acid sequence: CASSLKPGQGRETQYF. The full variable domain, in which reference TRBV14 and TRBJ2-5 provide the parts outside the CDR3, is EAGVTQFPSHSVIEKGQTVTLRCDPISGHDNLYWYRRVMGKEIKFLLHFVKESKQDESGMPNNRFLAERTGGTYSTLKVQPAELEDSGVYFCASSLKPGQGRETQYFGPGTRLLVL.

This rearrangement joins TRBV9 to TRBJ1-1; 12 nucleotides line up with TRBD1. CDR3 length: 17 amino acids. Per the germline V gene, CDR1 is SGDLS and CDR2 is YYNGEE. Germline trimming cut 4 bases from V and 5 bases from J; bases unmatched to any gene: 12. In DNA, the CDR3 is TGTGCCAGCAGCCTAACCGGGACAGGGGGCGGGAGTACTGAAGCTTTCTTT. This sequence encodes CASSLTGTGGGSTEAFF.